The present T cell receptor (beta chain) was sequenced within a study of T cell changes during pregnancy in multiple sclerosis. The protocol was immunoSEQ multiplex PCR, while the TCRdb copy is restricted to in-frame clones and leaves out a portion. The table lists approximately 130,000 clones, 85% to 95% of them singletons. The CDR3 has 15 amino acids. Losses at the gene ends were 8 bases for V and 4 bases for J; bases not matched to a gene: 9. In germline, CDR1 is SGHRS, CDR2 YFSETQ. The sequencing used peripheral blood, collected before pregnancy. This chain links TRBV5-1 with TRBJ2-3; TRBD2 agrees at 11 bases. This clonotype originated in a female donor with multiple sclerosis, enrolled in a pregnancy study. DNA of the CDR3: TGCGCCAGTAGGACTAGCGGGTTGGGGGCAGATACGCAGTATTTT. Its translation is CASRTSGLGADTQYF.